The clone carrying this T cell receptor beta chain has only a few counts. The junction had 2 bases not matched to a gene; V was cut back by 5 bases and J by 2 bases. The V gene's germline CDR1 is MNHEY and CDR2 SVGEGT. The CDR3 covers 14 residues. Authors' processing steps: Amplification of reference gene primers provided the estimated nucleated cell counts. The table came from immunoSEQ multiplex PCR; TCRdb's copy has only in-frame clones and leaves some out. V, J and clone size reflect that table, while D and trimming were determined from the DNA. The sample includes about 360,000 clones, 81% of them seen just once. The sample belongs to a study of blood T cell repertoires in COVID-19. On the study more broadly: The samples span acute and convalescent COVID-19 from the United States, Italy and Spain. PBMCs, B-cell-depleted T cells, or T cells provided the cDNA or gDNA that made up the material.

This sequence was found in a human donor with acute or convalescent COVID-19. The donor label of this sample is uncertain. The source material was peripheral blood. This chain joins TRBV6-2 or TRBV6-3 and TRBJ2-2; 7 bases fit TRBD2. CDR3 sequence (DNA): TGTGCCAGCAGTCGCGGGAGTAACACCGGGGAGCTGTTTTTT. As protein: CASSRGSNTGELFF.